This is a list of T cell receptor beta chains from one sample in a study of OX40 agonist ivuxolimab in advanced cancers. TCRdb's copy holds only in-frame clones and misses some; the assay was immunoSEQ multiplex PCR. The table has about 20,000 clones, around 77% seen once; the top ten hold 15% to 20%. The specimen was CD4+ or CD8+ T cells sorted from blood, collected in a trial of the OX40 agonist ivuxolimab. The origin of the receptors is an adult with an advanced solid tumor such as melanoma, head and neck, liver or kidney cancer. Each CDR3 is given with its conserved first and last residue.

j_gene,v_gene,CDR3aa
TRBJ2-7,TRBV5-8,CASRGTGGIYEQYF
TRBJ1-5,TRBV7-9,CASSGAEGGQPQHF
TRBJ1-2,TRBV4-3,CASSQDRRTGVNYGYTF
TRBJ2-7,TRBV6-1,CASNVRQGGYEQYF
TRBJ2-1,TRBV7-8,CASSPGGEPYNEQFF
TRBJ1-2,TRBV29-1,CSVGTGAYGYTF
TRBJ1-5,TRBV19,CASRTEGSNQPQHF
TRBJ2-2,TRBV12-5,CASGLGLDRGRTGELFF
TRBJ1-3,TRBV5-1,CASSLGFGTGSGNTIYF
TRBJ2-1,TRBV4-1,CASSGVGSYNEQFF
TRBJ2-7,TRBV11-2,CASSSKIQGYEQYF
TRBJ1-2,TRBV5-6,CASNERTGEWQGYGYTF
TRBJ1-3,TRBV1,CTSSQGQGSGNTIYF
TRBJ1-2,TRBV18,CASSPQGDRGIYGYTF
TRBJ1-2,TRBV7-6,CASSLGANYGYTF
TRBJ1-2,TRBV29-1,CSVEEGTGGGYTF
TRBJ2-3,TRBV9,CASEQDRSDTQYF
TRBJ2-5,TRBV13,CASSLVTDQETQYF
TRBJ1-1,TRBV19,CASSIGRYTEAFF
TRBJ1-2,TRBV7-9,CASSAGQFYGYTF
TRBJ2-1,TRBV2,CASRTSSGGYNEQFF
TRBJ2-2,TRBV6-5,CASTSPDTGELFF
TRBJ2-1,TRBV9,CASSVSGSGHEQFF
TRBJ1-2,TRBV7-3,CASSLVTGVVARGYTF
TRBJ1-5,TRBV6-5,CASSYSGTGGNQPQHF
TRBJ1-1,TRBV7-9,CASSYPGGVTEAFF
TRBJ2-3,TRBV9,CASSVEGGRGDTQYF
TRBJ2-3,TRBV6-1,CASSGPRFGTDTQYF
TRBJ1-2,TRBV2,CASRSSSARGHGYTF
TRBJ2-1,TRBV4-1,CASSLSGTNEQFF
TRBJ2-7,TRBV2,CASSAGTGRYEQYF
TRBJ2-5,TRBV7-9,CASSSWGETQYF
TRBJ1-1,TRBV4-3,CASTRDSGRGGTEAFF
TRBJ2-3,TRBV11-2,CASILLSGGARSTQYF
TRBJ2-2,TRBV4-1,CASSQRGTSGAGELFF
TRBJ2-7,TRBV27,CASSPVTGGFYEQYF
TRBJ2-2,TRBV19,CASSSPVAYSNTGELFF
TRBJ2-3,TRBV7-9,CASSLRPGQNRDTDTQYF
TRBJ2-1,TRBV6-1,CASSHLPFNEQFF
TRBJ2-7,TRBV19,CASSLTTGAYEQYF
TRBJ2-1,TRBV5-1,CASSLGGLPQDEQFF
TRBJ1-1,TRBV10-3,CAIRALSNTEAFF
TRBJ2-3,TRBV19,CASSNRGGTDTQYF
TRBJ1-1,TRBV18,CASSPPPEAFF
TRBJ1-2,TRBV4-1,CASSQAPRITYGYTF
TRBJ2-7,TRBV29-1,CSVEGLAYEQYF
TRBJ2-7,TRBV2,CASSEEAFVEQYF
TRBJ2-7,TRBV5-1,CASRGVGEQYF
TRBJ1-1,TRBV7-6,CASSLLGGEAFF
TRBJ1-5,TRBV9,CASSVGDVNQPQHF
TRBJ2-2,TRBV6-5,CASSLDNANTGELFF
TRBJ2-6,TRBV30,CAWSDYGVLTF
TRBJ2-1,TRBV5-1,CASSARLAGAQKYNEQFF
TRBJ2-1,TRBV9,CASSVGNSGVDNEQFF
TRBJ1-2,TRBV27,CASKQASNYGYTF
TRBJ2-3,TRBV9,CASSPGGRSTDTQYF
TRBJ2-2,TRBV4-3,CASSKRKDGAGELFF
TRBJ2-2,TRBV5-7,CASSLDTTGTGELFF
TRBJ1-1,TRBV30,CAGRDGNTEAFF
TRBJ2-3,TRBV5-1,CASSLEGQGQDTQYF